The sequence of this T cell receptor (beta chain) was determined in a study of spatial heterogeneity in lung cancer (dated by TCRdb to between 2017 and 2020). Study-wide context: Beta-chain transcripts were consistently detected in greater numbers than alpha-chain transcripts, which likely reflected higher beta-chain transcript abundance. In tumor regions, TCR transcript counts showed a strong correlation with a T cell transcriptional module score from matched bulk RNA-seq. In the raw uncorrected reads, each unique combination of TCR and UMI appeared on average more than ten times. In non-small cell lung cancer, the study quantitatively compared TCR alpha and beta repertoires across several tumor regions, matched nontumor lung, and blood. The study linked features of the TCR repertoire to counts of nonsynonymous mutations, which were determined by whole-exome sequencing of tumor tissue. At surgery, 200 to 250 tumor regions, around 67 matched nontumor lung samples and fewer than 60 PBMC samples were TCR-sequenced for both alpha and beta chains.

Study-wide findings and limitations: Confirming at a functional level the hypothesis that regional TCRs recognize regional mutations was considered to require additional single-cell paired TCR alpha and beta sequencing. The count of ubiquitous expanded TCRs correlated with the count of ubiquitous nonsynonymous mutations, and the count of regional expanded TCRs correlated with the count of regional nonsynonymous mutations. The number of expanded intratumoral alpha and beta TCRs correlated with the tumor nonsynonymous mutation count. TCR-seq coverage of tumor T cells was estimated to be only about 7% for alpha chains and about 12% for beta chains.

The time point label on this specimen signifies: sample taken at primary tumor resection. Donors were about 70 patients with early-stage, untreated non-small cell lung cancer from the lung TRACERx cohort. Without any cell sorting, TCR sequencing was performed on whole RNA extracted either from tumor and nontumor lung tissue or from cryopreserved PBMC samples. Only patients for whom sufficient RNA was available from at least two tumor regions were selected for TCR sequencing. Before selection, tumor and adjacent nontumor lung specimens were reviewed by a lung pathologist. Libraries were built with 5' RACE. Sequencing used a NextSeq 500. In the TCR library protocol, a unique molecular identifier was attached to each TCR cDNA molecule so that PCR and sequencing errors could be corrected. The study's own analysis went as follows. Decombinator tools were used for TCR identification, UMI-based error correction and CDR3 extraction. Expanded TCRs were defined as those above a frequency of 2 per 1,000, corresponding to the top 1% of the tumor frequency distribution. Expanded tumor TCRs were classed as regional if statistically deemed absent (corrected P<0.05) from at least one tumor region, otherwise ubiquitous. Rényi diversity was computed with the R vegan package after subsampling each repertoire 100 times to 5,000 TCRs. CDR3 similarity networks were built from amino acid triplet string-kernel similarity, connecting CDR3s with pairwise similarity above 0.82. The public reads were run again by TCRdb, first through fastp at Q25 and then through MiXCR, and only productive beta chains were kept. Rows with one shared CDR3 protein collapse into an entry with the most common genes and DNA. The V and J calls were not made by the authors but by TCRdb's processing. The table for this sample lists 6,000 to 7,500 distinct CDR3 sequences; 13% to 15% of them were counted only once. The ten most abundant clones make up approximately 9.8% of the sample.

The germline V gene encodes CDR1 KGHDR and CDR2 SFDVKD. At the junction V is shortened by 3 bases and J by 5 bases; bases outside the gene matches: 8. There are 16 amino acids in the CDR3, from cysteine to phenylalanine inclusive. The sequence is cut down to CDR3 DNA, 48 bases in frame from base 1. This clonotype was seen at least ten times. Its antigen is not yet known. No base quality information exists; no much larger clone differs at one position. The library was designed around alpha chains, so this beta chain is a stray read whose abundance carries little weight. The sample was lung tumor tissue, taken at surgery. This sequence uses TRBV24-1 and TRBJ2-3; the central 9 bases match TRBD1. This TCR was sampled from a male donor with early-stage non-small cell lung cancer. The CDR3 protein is CATSDPGQGGGDTQYF. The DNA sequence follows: TGTGCCACCAGTGATCCGGGACAGGGTGGAGGAGATACGCAGTATTTT.